A single sample gave rise to the 8 T cell receptor beta chains below, sequenced in a study of blood T cell repertoires in COVID-19. Sequenced by immunoSEQ multiplex PCR; TCRdb stores in-frame clones only, minus some. The data show 150,000 to 200,000 clones, about nine tenths seen once. The sequenced material came from peripheral blood. These receptors were collected from a man aged 25 to 40 with COVID-19, enrolled during active disease.

The CDR3 loop is CSAGGVAAYEQYF. The CDR3 nucleotides read TGCAGTGCTGGTGGGGTGGCGGCCTACGAGCAGTACTTC. V usage is TRBV20-1 and J usage is TRBJ2-7; D uncertain. The V and J ends lost 5 bases and 2 bases respectively, with 13 bases between them. This CDR3 comprises 13 residues. Per the germline V gene, CDR1 is DFQATT and CDR2 is SNEGSKA (reference sequence).

This chain joins TRBV2 and TRBJ1-6; unclear D gene. V lost 3 bases and J lost 7, with 13 bases in between. This CDR3 region has 15 residues. Germline V gene sequence: CDR1 SNHLY, CDR2 FYNNEI. The CDR3 DNA is TGTGCCAGCAGTGAGAGTTGGCGAGGGAATTCACCCCTCCACTTT. It encodes CASSESWRGNSPLHF.

The CDR3 DNA follows: TGCAGCGTTGCCGGGACAGGGGTCACAGCTAACTATGGCTACACCTTC. Translation gives CSVAGTGVTANYGYTF. The J gene is TRBJ1-2, the V gene TRBV29-1; 10 bases agree with TRBD1. CDR1 and CDR2 (germline): SQVTM, ANQGSEA. This CDR3 spans 16 amino acids. J gave up 0 bases and V 4 bases, and 8 bases lay outside the gene matches.

CDR3 bases: TGTGCCAGCTCACCGCCGGGACTAGCTCCCCTGGGGGAGCAGTACTTC. Its translation is CASSPPGLAPLGEQYF. This sequence joins TRBV18 and TRBJ2-7; 9 nucleotides agree with TRBD2. Germline assignment: CDR1 KGHSH and CDR2 LQKENI. CDR3 length: 16 amino acids. With V trimmed by 3 bases and J by 7 bases, 13 bases remained unmatched.

The chain has TRBV4-2 and TRBJ2-1; TRBD1 is a possible D gene (5 bases). This CDR3 region has 15 residues. CDR1 and CDR2 (germline): LGHNA, YNFKEQ. Deletions cut 0 bases from V and 4 bases from J, with 10 bases between. The CDR3 DNA sequence: TGTGCCAGCAGCCAAGATAACAGGAATTACAATGAGCAGTTCTTC. Translated, it gives CASSQDNRNYNEQFF.

The chain has TRBV27 and TRBJ2-5; D possibly corresponds to TRBD1 (6 bases). Trimming pared 2 bases from V and 5 bases from J, leaving 9 bases between. This CDR3 has 13 residues. Germline V gene lookup returns CDR1 MNHEY and CDR2 SMNVEV (reference sequence). This CDR3 is CASSLRQAETQYF. Here the CDR3 DNA reads TGTGCCAGCAGTTTACGACAGGCGGAGACCCAGTACTTC.

The V and J genes are TRBV24-1 and TRBJ2-1; 7 bases line up with TRBD1. This CDR3 is built from 17 residues. The V gene's germline CDR1 is KGHDR and CDR2 SFDVKD. Losses at the gene ends were 3 bases for V and 8 bases for J; bases not matched to a gene: 15. The CDR3 nucleotides read TGTGCCACCAGTGATCCCGGACAGGCCATGCCTGGGGATGAGCAGTTCTTC. Translation gives CATSDPGQAMPGDEQFF.

The CDR3 sequence is CASSIVGTGLGNSPLHF. In DNA, the CDR3 is TGTGCCAGTAGTATAGTGGGGACAGGACTTGGGAATTCACCCCTCCACTTT. The chain has TRBV19 and TRBJ1-6; 8 bases line up with TRBD1. V shed 1 base and J 7 bases; nucleotides not matched to a gene: 9. The CDR3 extends over 17 amino acids. The germline CDR1 and CDR2 sequences are LNHDA and SQIVND (reference sequence).